A single T cell receptor beta chain is shown here with its context. Its antigen is undetermined. Trimming took 3 bases from V and 9 from J; bases not matched to a gene: 14. Germline V gene lookup returns CDR1 LNHNV and CDR2 YYDKDF (reference sequence). The CDR3 sequence is 17 residues long. This record comes from a study of cytomegalovirus exposure and HLA in healthy donors. Study-wide results and limits: Under in vitro conditions, three CMV-associated chains were confirmed as specific for CMV antigens.

Method: immunoSEQ multiplex PCR; TCRdb's copy keeps in-frame clones and lacks some. Of 200,000 or so clones in the sample, 84% are singletons; the top ten hold about an eighth. The donors belonged to the roughly 110-subject validation cohort, separate from the approximately 700-subject first cohort. The chain combines TRBV15 with TRBJ2-1; TRBD2 agrees at 10 bases. This receptor was identified in a young woman in good health and CMV-seropositive. What was sequenced was PBMCs. The CDR3 loop reads CATSRAGTLLAGVEQFF. The CDR3 DNA reads TGTGCCACCAGCAGGGCCGGGACATTGCTAGCGGGAGTTGAGCAGTTCTTC.